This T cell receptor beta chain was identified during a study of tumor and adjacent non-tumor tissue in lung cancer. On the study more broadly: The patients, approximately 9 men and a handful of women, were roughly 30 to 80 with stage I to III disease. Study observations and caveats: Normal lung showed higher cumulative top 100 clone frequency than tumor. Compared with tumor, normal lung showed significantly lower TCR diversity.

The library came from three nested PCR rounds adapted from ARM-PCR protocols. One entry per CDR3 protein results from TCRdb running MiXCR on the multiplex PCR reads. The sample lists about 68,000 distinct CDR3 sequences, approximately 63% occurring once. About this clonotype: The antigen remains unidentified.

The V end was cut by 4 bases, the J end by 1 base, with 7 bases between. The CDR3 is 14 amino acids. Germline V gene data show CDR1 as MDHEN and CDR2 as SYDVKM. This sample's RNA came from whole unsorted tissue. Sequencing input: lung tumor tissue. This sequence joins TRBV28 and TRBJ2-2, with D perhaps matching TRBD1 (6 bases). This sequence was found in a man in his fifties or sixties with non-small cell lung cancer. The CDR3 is CASSSGQNTGELFF. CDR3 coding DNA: TGTGCCAGCAGTTCGGGACAGAACACCGGGGAGCTGTTTTTT.